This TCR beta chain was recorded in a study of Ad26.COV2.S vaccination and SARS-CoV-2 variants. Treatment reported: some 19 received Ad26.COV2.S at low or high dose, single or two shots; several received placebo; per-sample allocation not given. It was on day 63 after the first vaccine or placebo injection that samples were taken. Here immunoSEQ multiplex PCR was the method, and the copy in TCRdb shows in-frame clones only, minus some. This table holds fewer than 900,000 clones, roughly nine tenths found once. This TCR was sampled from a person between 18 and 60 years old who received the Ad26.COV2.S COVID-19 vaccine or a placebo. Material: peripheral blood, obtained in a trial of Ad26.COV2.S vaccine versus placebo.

The CDR3 DNA follows: TGTGCCAGCAGCAACCCGGGACTAGTAATCCATGAGCAGTTCTTC. This encodes CASSNPGLVIHEQFF. The chain has TRBV7-8 and TRBJ2-1; 8 nucleotides align to TRBD2. Germline CDR1 and CDR2: SGHVS and FQNEAQ. CDR3 length: 15 amino acids. Trimming removed 5 bases from V and 8 bases from J; junction bases left unmatched: 11.